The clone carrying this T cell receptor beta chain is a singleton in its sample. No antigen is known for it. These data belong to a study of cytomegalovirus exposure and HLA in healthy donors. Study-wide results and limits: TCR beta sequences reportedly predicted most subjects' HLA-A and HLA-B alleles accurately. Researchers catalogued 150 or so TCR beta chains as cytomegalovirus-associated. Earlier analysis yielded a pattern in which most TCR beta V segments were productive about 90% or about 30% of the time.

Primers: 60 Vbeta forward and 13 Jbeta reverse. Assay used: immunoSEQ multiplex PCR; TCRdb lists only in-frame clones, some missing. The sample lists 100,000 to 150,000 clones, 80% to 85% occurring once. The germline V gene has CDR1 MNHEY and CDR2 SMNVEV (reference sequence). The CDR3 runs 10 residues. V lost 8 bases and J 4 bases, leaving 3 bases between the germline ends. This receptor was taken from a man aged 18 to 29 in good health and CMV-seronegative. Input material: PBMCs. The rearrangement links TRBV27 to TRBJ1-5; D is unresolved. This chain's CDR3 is CASPNQPQHF. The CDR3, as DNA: TGTGCCAGCCCTAATCAGCCCCAGCATTTT.